These 27 T cell receptor beta chains originate from one sample sequenced in a study of PD-1 blockade in classical Hodgkin lymphoma. The protocol was immunoSEQ multiplex PCR, while the TCRdb copy is restricted to in-frame clones and leaves out a portion. There are 70,000 or so clones in the sample; about 93% occur only once, and 2% to 3% lies in the top ten. Time point: newly diagnosed, previously untreated cHL patient sample. Sequencing was performed on peripheral blood mononuclear cells (PBMCs). These receptors all stem from a human donor with classical Hodgkin lymphoma.

V is TRBV5-8 and J is TRBJ2-1; maybe TRBD1 (6 bases). CDR1 SGHTS and CDR2 YDEGEE come from the germline V gene. CDR3 length equals 17 residues. V lost 1 base to trimming and J lost 5 bases, with 19 bases between them. The CDR3 region has the DNA TGTGCCAGCAGCTTGTTTTTTGGACAGAGGATAGACAATGAGCAGTTCTTC. As protein: CASSLFFGQRIDNEQFF.

This chain joins TRBV6-6 and TRBJ1-2; D is uncertain. Germline CDR1 and CDR2: MNHNY and SVGAGI (reference sequence). CDR3 length: 14 residues. Trimming pared 5 bases from V and 4 bases from J, leaving 14 bases between. The CDR3 sequence: CASSLGRTSYGYTF. The CDR3 nucleotides read TGTGCCAGCAGTCTCGGACGGACCTCCTATGGCTACACCTTC.

The chain recombines TRBV2 with TRBJ2-3, with 7 positions matching TRBD1. CDR1 SNHLY and CDR2 FYNNEI come from the germline V gene. The junction had 10 bases not matched to a gene; V was cut back by 4 bases and J by 0 bases. The CDR3 has 17 amino acids. DNA for the CDR3: TGTGCCAGCAGTGGACCTTTGGGGACAGTTAGCACAGATACGCAGTATTTT. It codes for CASSGPLGTVSTDTQYF. The full variable domain, in which reference TRBV2 and TRBJ2-3 provide the parts outside the CDR3, is EPEVTQTPSHQVTQMGQEVILRCVPISNHLYFYWYRQILGQKVEFLVSFYNNEISEKSEIFDDQFSVERPDGSNFTLKIRSTKLEDSAMYFCASSGPLGTVSTDTQYFGPGTRLTVL.

This CDR3 is CASSFGQSYGYTF. The CDR3 DNA follows: TGTGCCAGCAGTTTCGGCCAGTCCTATGGCTACACCTTC. The chain carries TRBV28 and TRBJ1-2; the D is unclear. CDR3 length: 13 residues. Germline CDR1 and CDR2: MDHEN and SYDVKM. V lost 3 bases, J lost 4 bases, and 9 bases lay in between.

The chain is built from TRBV7-2 and TRBJ2-7, with D perhaps matching TRBD1 or TRBD2 (7 bases each). Germline assignment: CDR1 SGHTA and CDR2 FQGNSA. The V gene lost 2 bases and the J gene lost 5 bases, with 16 bases spanning the gap. The CDR3 has 15 amino acids. CDR3 amino acids: CASSLRQGGGHEQYF. As DNA, the CDR3 is TGTGCCAGCAGCTTACGACAGGGAGGGGGCCACGAGCAGTACTTC.

The chain combines TRBV10-3 with TRBJ2-2, with 8 positions matching TRBD1. The J segment lost 0 bases and the V segment lost 7 bases, leaving 4 bases of the junction unmatched. The CDR3 runs 15 residues. The V gene's germline CDR1 is ENHRY and CDR2 SYGVKD. The CDR3: CAIKRDRTNTGELFF. The CDR3 DNA reads as TGTGCCATCAAAAGGGACAGGACGAACACCGGGGAGCTGTTTTTT.

This chain uses TRBV18 with TRBJ2-7, with D perhaps matching TRBD1 or TRBD2 (6 bases each). Germline CDR1 reads KGHSH; CDR2 reads LQKENI. V was cut by 2 bases and J by 7 bases, with 24 bases left in between. This CDR3 comprises 17 residues. This CDR3 is CASSPFGSGAFSREQYF. CDR3 nucleotides: TGTGCCAGCTCACCATTCGGATCGGGGGCATTTTCTAGGGAGCAGTACTTC. The full variable domain, in which reference TRBV18 and TRBJ2-7 provide the parts outside the CDR3, is NAGVMQNPRHLVRRRGQEARLRCSPMKGHSHVYWYRQLPEEGLKFMVYLQKENIIDESGMPKERFSAEFPKEGPSILRIQQVVRGDSAAYFCASSPFGSGAFSREQYFGPGTRLTVT.

This clone was seen a single time. The rearrangement joins TRBV5-4 to TRBJ2-3; 8 nucleotides line up with TRBD1. CDR3 size: 15 residues. V dropped 4 bases and J dropped 2; count of bases not matched to a gene: 6. CDR1 and CDR2 (germline): SGHNT, YYREEE (reference sequence). CDR3 bases: TGTGCCAGCAGCATAGGGACAGGTATCACAGATACGCAGTATTTT. Its protein product is CASSIGTGITDTQYF.

This sequence joins TRBV6-1 and TRBJ1-5; 8 nucleotides match TRBD1. Germline CDR1 MNHNS, CDR2 SASEGT. The CDR3 extends over 17 amino acids. V dropped 2 bases and J dropped 2; count of bases not matched to a gene: 8. For the CDR3, the DNA is TGTGCCAGCAGTGAACTTCAGGGGGCTGCTGGCAATCAGCCCCAGCATTTT. It codes for CASSELQGAAGNQPQHF.

The chain has TRBV29-1 and TRBJ2-7, with 7 bases lining up with TRBD1. The CDR3 has 15 residues. From germline, CDR1 is SQVTM and CDR2 ANQGSEA. Trimming at V came to 7 bases and at J to 3 bases, leaving 15 bases not matched to a gene. The CDR3 is CSAVRRQGLLYEQYF. CDR3 sequence (DNA): TGCAGCGCTGTCCGAAGACAGGGCCTCCTCTACGAGCAGTACTTC.

This chain connects TRBV6-5 to TRBJ2-5; D may be TRBD1 or TRBD2 (5 bases each). Deletions cut 7 bases from V and 9 bases from J, with 24 bases between. This CDR3 has 15 amino acids. Germline values: CDR1 MNHEY, CDR2 SVGAGI. In DNA form, the CDR3 reads TGTGCCAGCACCCTTAACCTCGGGGCGGGTAAAGCCCAGTACTTC. Translation: CASTLNLGAGKAQYF.

The chain has TRBV30 and TRBJ1-3, with D unresolved. V lost 4 bases, J lost 2 bases, and 6 bases lay in between. From germline, CDR1 is GTSNPN and CDR2 SVGIG (reference sequence). The CDR3 has 12 residues. The CDR3 nucleotides read TGTGCCTGGACCTACACTGGAAACACCATATATTTT. Its protein product is CAWTYTGNTIYF.

V usage is TRBV11-2 and J usage is TRBJ2-3, with 8 nucleotides matching TRBD2. CDR1 is SGHAT, CDR2 FQNNGV, per germline. The CDR3 loop spans 16 amino acids. The junction had 7 bases not matched to a gene; V was cut back by 3 bases and J by 2 bases. The CDR3 nucleotides are TGTGCCAGCAGCTTCGATTTCGGGGGGGTCACAGATACGCAGTATTTT. Translated: CASSFDFGGVTDTQYF.

This chain joins TRBV5-1 and TRBJ2-4; D is undetermined. The CDR3 contains 17 residues. Trimming took 0 bases from V and 1 from J, leaving 14 bases between them. Germline loops: CDR1 SGHRS, CDR2 YFSETQ. The CDR3 spells CASSLGRHGWAKNIQYF. The DNA of the CDR3 is TGCGCCAGCAGCTTGGGGAGACACGGATGGGCCAAAAACATTCAGTACTTC.

CDR3 in amino acids: CAIRGESNQPQHF. The CDR3 nucleotides read TGTGCCATCCGCGGGGAGAGCAATCAGCCCCAGCATTTT. The chain employs TRBV10-3 and TRBJ1-5; D is ambiguous. This CDR3 contains 13 residues. Germline values: CDR1 ENHRY, CDR2 SYGVKD. Trimming left V 8 bases short and J 1 base short, with 9 bases between.

This clone was picked up one time. The V call is TRBV5-6, the J call TRBJ2-1; weak D call: TRBD2 (5 bases). The germline CDR1 and CDR2 sequences are SGHDT and YYEEEE. V shed 4 bases and J shed 2 bases, with 16 bases lying between them. This CDR3 has 16 residues. The CDR3 DNA sequence: TGTGCCAGCAGCGAGGCGGCACTAGGCCCCTACAATGAGCAGTTCTTC. Amino acids: CASSEAALGPYNEQFF.

The rearrangement links TRBV11-2 to TRBJ2-7, with 7 positions matching TRBD2. The ends lost 8 bases at V and 3 bases at J; junction bases unmatched: 10. Germline CDR1 is SGHAT and CDR2 is FQNNGV. There are 14 residues in the CDR3. CDR3 loop: CASGNGRESYEQYF. CDR3 nucleotide sequence: TGTGCCAGCGGCAATGGGCGGGAGAGCTACGAGCAGTACTTC.

The chain joins TRBV29-1 to TRBJ2-3; D is unclear. Germline V CDR1 and CDR2: SQVTM, ANQGSEA. The CDR3 totals 14 residues. Trimming removed 6 bases from V and 0 bases from J, with 13 bases in between. Here the CDR3 reads CSVNRASSTDTQYF. The CDR3 coding sequence is TGCAGCGTAAACAGAGCCTCTAGCACAGATACGCAGTATTTT.

The rearrangement joins TRBV2 to TRBJ2-5; 10 bases line up with TRBD1. The DNA end favors TRBJ2-7, so the J call may be wrong. Germline V gives CDR1 SNHLY, CDR2 FYNNEI. The CDR3 runs 16 residues. In DNA, the CDR3 is TGTGCCAGCAGTGACCCTTCCGGGACAGGGGACTACGAGCAGTACTTC. Amino acid sequence: CASSDPSGTGDYEQYF.

The chain recombines TRBV6-6 with TRBJ1-2; 7 bases align to TRBD1. The length of the CDR3 is 14 residues. Germline CDR1 reads MNHNY; CDR2 reads SVGAGI (reference sequence). Losses at the gene ends were 6 bases for V and 4 bases for J; bases not matched to a gene: 8. In DNA, the CDR3 is TGTGCCAGCAGACTGACAGGGTTTGCCTATGGCTACACCTTC. Protein product: CASRLTGFAYGYTF.

CDR3 DNA: TGTGCCAGTCGGGGACAGGGAATCACTGAAGCTTTCTTT. Its translation: CASRGQGITEAFF. J is TRBJ1-1 and V is TRBV19; 9 positions agree with TRBD1. This CDR3 region has 13 residues. The germline V gene has CDR1 LNHDA and CDR2 SQIVND (reference sequence). Unmatched junction bases numbered 5, after V lost 8 bases and J lost 4 bases.

The rearrangement joins TRBV5-4 to TRBJ2-7; D possibly uses TRBD1 or TRBD2 (5 bases each). CDR3 length: 15 amino acids. Trimming took off 4 bases at V and 2 bases at J, with 16 bases between the two ends. CDR1 and CDR2 from the germline V gene are SGHNT and YYREEE (reference sequence). CDR3 in DNA: TGTGCCAGCAGCCCAGCTCCGGGGCCCACCTACGAGCAGTACTTC. This gives the protein CASSPAPGPTYEQYF. Full variable domain (missing parts from reference TRBV5-4 and TRBJ2-7): ETGVTQSPTHLIKTRGQQVTLRCSSQSGHNTVSWYQQALGQGPQFIFQYYREEENGRGNFPPRFSGLQFPNYSSELNVNALELDDSALYLCASSPAPGPTYEQYFGPGTRLTVT.

The table lists this clone with a count of one. The V call is TRBV6-4, the J call TRBJ2-3; TRBD2 aligns across 11 bases. The CDR3 is 19 residues long. The V gene's germline CDR1 is MRHNA and CDR2 SNTAGT. V dropped 0 bases and J dropped 1; count of bases not matched to a gene: 9. CDR3 residues: CASSDSIAGGPEGTDTQYF. The CDR3 bases are TGTGCCAGCAGTGACTCGATAGCGGGAGGGCCTGAGGGCACAGATACGCAGTATTTT.

The chain employs TRBV5-1 and TRBJ2-5; TRBD1 matches 7 bases. The J segment lost 7 bases and the V segment lost 0 bases, leaving 3 bases of the junction unmatched. The CDR3 totals 13 residues. Germline CDR1 and CDR2: SGHRS and YFSETQ. CDR3 DNA sequence: TGCGCCAGCAGCTTGGGATCAGGGGGGACCCAGTACTTC. It is translated as CASSLGSGGTQYF.

The chain recombines TRBV5-4 with TRBJ2-7; no definite D call. The CDR3 runs to 15 residues. The germline gives CDR1 SGHNT, CDR2 YYREEE (reference sequence). Deletions cut 3 bases from V and 0 bases from J, with 13 bases between. The CDR3 loop is CASSYDPGPSYEQYF. DNA for the CDR3: TGTGCCAGCAGCTACGACCCCGGGCCCTCCTACGAGCAGTACTTC.

The chain couples TRBV10-3 to TRBJ1-6, with 8 bases lining up with TRBD1. The germline V gene has CDR1 ENHRY and CDR2 SYGVKD. V shed 5 bases and J 0 bases; nucleotides not matched to a gene: 9. The CDR3 totals 18 residues. The CDR3 sequence: CAISRTGITSSYNSPLHF. The CDR3 DNA sequence: TGTGCCATCAGTCGGACAGGGATCACGAGCTCCTATAATTCACCCCTCCACTTT.

The chain is built from TRBV4-2 and TRBJ2-7, with D hard to call. Trimming took off 0 bases at V and 6 bases at J, with 6 bases between the two ends. Germline values: CDR1 LGHNA, CDR2 YNFKEQ. This CDR3 comprises 12 residues. The CDR3 DNA reads as TGTGCCAGCAGCCAAGAAAGGGCCGAGCAGTACTTC. Protein sequence: CASSQERAEQYF.